One and the same sample provided the 17 T cell receptor beta chains below, sequenced in a study of CD8+ T cells in alopecia areata. RNA was isolated and reverse transcribed to cDNA, the sequencing template. Profiled with immunoSEQ multiplex PCR; TCRdb holds only in-frame clones, not every one. The sample yields some 150,000 clones, approximately 90% seen once. Treatment denoted: oral pan-JAK inhibitor, 5-10 mg twice daily. Material: CD8+ T cells sorted from blood, obtained at week 4, from a patient treated with tofacitinib. These receptor sequences come from a human donor with alopecia areata.

The CDR3 nucleotides are TGTGCTAGTGGTTTCCCACAGGGTGCCGGGGAGCTGTTTTTT. Protein sequence: CASGFPQGAGELFF. V usage is TRBV12-5 and J usage is TRBJ2-2, with D tentatively TRBD1 (6 bases). V was cut by 3 bases and J by 6 bases, with 11 bases left in between. The CDR3 loop spans 14 amino acids. The germline V gene has CDR1 LGHNT and CDR2 FRNRAP.

V is TRBV11-2 and J is TRBJ2-1, with 7 bases lining up with TRBD2. In germline, CDR1 is SGHAT, CDR2 FQNNGV. CDR3 length: 12 amino acids. V was pared by 3 bases and J by 9 bases, with 2 bases of the junction left unmatched. The CDR3 region has the DNA TGTGCCAGCAGCTTGACGGGGGGTGAGCAGTTCTTC. Translated, it gives CASSLTGGEQFF.

This clone has more than one count but fewer than ten. J is TRBJ2-7 and V is TRBV7-9, with unresolved D. Trimming took off 4 bases at V and 5 bases at J, with 6 bases between the two ends. The germline V gene has CDR1 SEHNR and CDR2 FQNEAQ (reference sequence). The CDR3 has 11 amino acids. CDR3 sequence: CASSSGHEQYF. The DNA of the CDR3 is TGTGCCAGCAGCTCCGGCCACGAGCAGTACTTC.

This chain joins TRBV4-1 and TRBJ2-7, with unresolved D. Trimming left V 4 bases short and J 2 bases short, with 15 bases between. CDR1 is MGHRA, CDR2 YSYEKL, per germline. The CDR3 is 15 residues long. The CDR3 reads CASSLSIGSAYEQYF. The CDR3 DNA sequence: TGCGCCAGCAGCCTCTCGATCGGGTCAGCCTACGAGCAGTACTTC.

This clone was observed once. V gene TRBV4-1 combines with J gene TRBJ2-7; TRBD1 might be the D (5 bases). The V end was cut by 0 bases, the J end by 1 base, with 16 bases between. The germline V gene has CDR1 MGHRA and CDR2 YSYEKL. This CDR3 is built from 17 residues. In DNA, the CDR3 is TGCGCCAGCAGCCAAGATCTTTGGCAGGGAACTTCCTACGAGCAGTACTTC. It is translated as CASSQDLWQGTSYEQYF.

V usage is TRBV7-8 and J usage is TRBJ1-6, with 8 bases lining up with TRBD1. Germline-derived CDR1 and CDR2 are SGHVS and FQNEAQ. The V gene end was trimmed by 4 bases and the J gene end by 10 bases; junction bases not matched to a gene: 3. This CDR3 contains 13 residues. CDR3 residues: CASSSTGASPLHF. The CDR3 region has the DNA TGTGCCAGCAGCTCGACAGGGGCCTCACCCCTCCACTTT. Looking up the rest from reference TRBV7-8 and TRBJ1-6 gives the full variable domain: GAGVSQSPRYKVAKRGQDVALRCDPISGHVSLFWYQQALGQGPEFLTYFQNEAQLDKSGLPSDRFFAERPEGSVSTLKIQRTQQEDSAVYLCASSSTGASPLHFGNGTRLTVT.

The chain joins TRBV5-8 to TRBJ2-7; 7 positions agree with TRBD2. Germline V gene lookup returns CDR1 SGHTS and CDR2 YDEGEE. The trim removed 2 bases at V and 2 bases at J, leaving 4 bases unmatched. This CDR3 spans 14 amino acids. This CDR3 reads CASSLAGTTYEQYF. For the CDR3, the DNA is TGTGCCAGCAGCTTAGCGGGAACTACCTACGAGCAGTACTTC.

J is TRBJ2-1 and V is TRBV10-3, with 8 bases identical to TRBD2. Trimming cost V 0 bases and J 9 bases; bases outside gene matches: 13. The germline V gene has CDR1 ENHRY and CDR2 SYGVKD. The CDR3 totals 17 residues. CDR3 sequence reads: CAISESTGLVPCGEQFF. For the CDR3, the DNA is TGTGCCATCAGTGAGTCGACGGGACTAGTCCCCTGTGGTGAGCAGTTCTTC.

The table lists this clone with a count of one. The chain carries TRBV6-5 and TRBJ1-4; D not certain. The CDR3 consists of 13 residues. V was clipped by 2 bases and J by 5 bases, with 6 bases between them. From germline, CDR1 is MNHEY and CDR2 SVGAGI. The CDR3 is CASSYTENEKLFF. The CDR3 DNA reads TGTGCCAGCAGTTACACAGAGAATGAAAAACTGTTTTTT.

As for this clone: One end of the junction fails to match germline, which may point to a read error. The chain employs TRBV6-6 and TRBJ2-7, with unresolved D. The CDR3 spans 15 residues. Germline values: CDR1 MNHNY, CDR2 SVGAGI (reference sequence). The CDR3 nucleotides read TGTGCCAGCAGTTACTCTTCCCCGACAACCTACAAGCAGTACTTC. It yields the protein CASSYSSPTTYKQYF.

This clone occurred once. This rearrangement joins TRBV4-2 to TRBJ2-3; 9 bases match TRBD2. Per germline, CDR1 LGHNA and CDR2 YNFKEQ. V lost 2 bases to trimming and J lost 5 bases; unmatched junction nucleotides: 8. CDR3 size: 16 residues. The CDR3: CASSQYPGLAVDTQYF. The CDR3 region has the DNA TGTGCCAGCAGCCAATATCCGGGACTAGCTGTAGATACGCAGTATTTT.

This clone was recorded once. The chain is built from TRBV4-2 and TRBJ2-3; D gene ambiguous. This CDR3 spans 16 amino acids. Germline V lookup: CDR1 LGHNA, CDR2 YNFKEQ. The ends were cut back, 2 bases at V and 4 bases at J, with 16 bases in the middle. CDR3 bases: TGTGCCAGCAGCCAACCCGAAGTCCTGTCCGCAGATACGCAGTATTTT. Amino acids: CASSQPEVLSADTQYF.

This rearrangement joins TRBV19 to TRBJ1-2; a weak D match, TRBD1 (6 bases). The CDR3 runs 13 residues. V was clipped by 1 base and J by 3 bases, with 6 bases between them. Germline assignment: CDR1 LNHDA and CDR2 SQIVND (reference sequence). For the CDR3, the DNA is TGTGCCAGTAGTATAGGACAGGACTATGGCTACACCTTC. Amino acid sequence: CASSIGQDYGYTF.

This clone came up a few times. The rearrangement links TRBV7-3 to TRBJ2-7, with 7 bases aligning to TRBD2. V was clipped by 3 bases and J by 4 bases; unmatched bases: 6. The CDR3 runs to 14 residues. The V gene's germline CDR1 is SGHTA and CDR2 FQGTGA. CDR3 DNA sequence: TGTGCCAGCAGCTTTGGCGGGGGAGGGTACGAGCAGTACTTC. Its translation: CASSFGGGGYEQYF.

This chain joins TRBV2 and TRBJ2-2; D tentatively fits TRBD1 or TRBD2 (5 bases each). V dropped 3 bases and J dropped 6 bases, with 20 bases sitting between them. CDR1 and CDR2 (germline): SNHLY, FYNNEI. This CDR3 comprises 17 residues. This CDR3 reads CASSEHSGQELPGELFF. The CDR3 DNA reads TGTGCCAGCAGTGAGCATTCGGGGCAGGAATTGCCCGGGGAGCTGTTTTTT.

The chain links TRBV5-6 to TRBJ2-7; the D gene could be TRBD1 or TRBD2 (5 bases each). V was shortened by 3 bases and J by 1 base, with 14 bases between the two germline ends. In germline, CDR1 is SGHDT, CDR2 YYEEEE. CDR3 size: 15 residues. CDR3 in DNA: TGTGCCAGCAGCTCAAGCGGCAGGGAATCCTACGAGCAGTACTTC. It yields the protein CASSSSGRESYEQYF. The whole variable domain, remainder taken from reference TRBV5-6 and TRBJ2-7, is DAGVTQSPTHLIKTRGQQVTLRCSPKSGHDTVSWYQQALGQGPQFIFQYYEEEERQRGNFPDRFSGHQFPNYSSELNVNALLLGDSALYLCASSSSGRESYEQYFGPGTRLTVT.

The J gene is TRBJ1-1, the V gene TRBV6-6; 7 nucleotides agree with TRBD1. This CDR3 contains 16 residues. Germline V lookup: CDR1 MNHNY, CDR2 SVGAGI (reference sequence). With V trimmed by 0 bases and J by 3 bases, 7 bases remained unmatched. The CDR3 loop is CASSYSPTGLDTEAFF. CDR3 DNA: TGTGCCAGCAGTTACTCCCCGACAGGGTTAGACACTGAAGCTTTCTTT.